Presented here are 30 T cell receptor beta chains from one specimen sequenced in a study of spatial heterogeneity in lung cancer. As for time point: sample taken at primary tumor resection. Each CDR3 protein is one row after TCRdb ran MiXCR on the 5' RACE reads. Among more than 80,000 distinct CDR3 sequences listed, 10% to 15% were seen once. The source material was PBMCs, sampled at surgery. The origin of the receptors is a male donor with early-stage non-small cell lung cancer.

This clonotype was picked up a small number of times. The CDR3 DNA sequence: TGTGCCAGCAGGGACAGGGGCTATAATTCACCCCTCCACTTT. Protein: CASRDRGYNSPLHF. V usage is TRBV12-3 or TRBV12-4 and J usage is TRBJ1-6; 9 bases map to TRBD1. CDR3 size: 14 residues. V shed 6 bases and J 3 bases; nucleotides not matched to a gene: 0.

The chain uses TRBV7-2 and TRBJ2-3, with D unclear. V was clipped by 2 bases and J by 6 bases, with 12 bases between them. The CDR3 runs 14 residues. The germline V gene has CDR1 SGHTA and CDR2 FQGNSA. CDR3 residues: CASSLSAGADTQYF. The CDR3 DNA reads as TGTGCCAGCAGCTTATCAGCTGGTGCGGATACGCAGTATTTT.

The V and J genes are TRBV5-4 and TRBJ2-1; 7 bases match TRBD1. The V gene end was trimmed by 4 bases and the J gene end by 3 bases; junction bases not matched to a gene: 4. From germline, CDR1 is SGHNT and CDR2 YYREEE (reference sequence). This CDR3 has 14 amino acids. This CDR3 is CASSTGQSYNEQFF. The CDR3 bases are TGTGCCAGCAGCACGGGACAGAGCTACAATGAGCAGTTCTTC.

Turning to this clonotype: Compared with germline, one end of the junction differs, possibly owing to a read error. This chain uses TRBV5-1 with TRBJ1-6; D possibly corresponds to TRBD1 (6 bases). This CDR3 has 16 residues. Per the germline V gene, CDR1 is SGHRS and CDR2 is YFSETQ. The CDR3 here is CASSLGTGLSNSPLHF. As DNA, the CDR3 is TGCGCCAGTAGCTTAGGTACAGGGCTGAGTAATTCACCCCTCCACTTT.

This clonotype has ten or more counts. This chain connects TRBV14 to TRBJ1-6, with a tentative D call TRBD1 (5 bases). The CDR3 runs 14 residues. The V gene's germline CDR1 is SGHDN and CDR2 FVKESK. V lost 1 base, J lost 7 bases, and 8 bases lay in between. For the CDR3, the DNA is TGTGCCAGCAGCCAAGGCAGGGAAAATTCACCCCTCCACTTT. It specifies CASSQGRENSPLHF.

The genes are TRBV6-2 or TRBV6-3 and TRBJ1-5; no clear D gene. V shed 4 bases and J shed 0 bases, with 4 bases lying between them. CDR3 length: 13 residues. The germline gives CDR1 MNHEY, CDR2 SVGEGT. The CDR3 DNA sequence: TGTGCCAGCAGTTTCGCTAGCAATCAGCCCCAGCATTTT. Amino acids: CASSFASNQPQHF.

This clonotype was detected ten times or more. The rearrangement uses TRBV6-2 or TRBV6-3 and TRBJ2-5; 12 bases align to TRBD2. V was pared by 0 bases and J by 5 bases, with 4 bases of the junction left unmatched. Looked up from germline, CDR1 is MNHEY and CDR2 is SVGEGT. The CDR3 has 16 residues. CDR3 protein: CASSYSASGRVETQYF. In DNA, the CDR3 is TGTGCCAGCAGTTACTCGGCTAGCGGGAGGGTGGAGACCCAGTACTTC.

The rearrangement joins TRBV28 to TRBJ2-7, with D perhaps matching TRBD1 (5 bases). Germline V gives CDR1 MDHEN, CDR2 SYDVKM. The CDR3 has 13 amino acids. V lost 3 bases, J lost 3 bases, and 9 bases lay in between. The CDR3 DNA reads TGTGCCAGCAGTTTGGCAGGGAACTACGAGCAGTACTTC. It encodes CASSLAGNYEQYF.

This clonotype was observed many times. This chain joins TRBV5-1 and TRBJ2-1; TRBD1 matches at 7 bases. V shed 4 bases and J 4 bases; nucleotides not matched to a gene: 11. The CDR3 is made up of 16 amino acids. CDR1 is SGHRS, CDR2 YFSETQ, per germline. The CDR3 bases are TGCGCCAGCAGCAGATCCGGGACAGATTCTTACAATGAGCAGTTCTTC. Its protein product is CASSRSGTDSYNEQFF.

V gene TRBV9 combines with J gene TRBJ2-1, with 7 positions matching TRBD2. Germline trimming cut 3 bases from V and 6 bases from J; bases unmatched to any gene: 6. Germline assignment: CDR1 SGDLS and CDR2 YYNGEE. This CDR3 spans 14 amino acids. The CDR3 DNA sequence: TGTGCCAGCAGCGGAGGGAGGGCCGGCAATGAGCAGTTCTTC. The encoded protein is CASSGGRAGNEQFF.

This clonotype showed up just a few times. This chain joins TRBV4-2 and TRBJ2-5; possible D gene TRBD2, 6 bases. V lost 3 bases and J 1 base, leaving 12 bases between the germline ends. Germline assignment: CDR1 LGHNA and CDR2 YNFKEQ. This CDR3 is 15 amino acids long. The CDR3 sequence is CASSQGGVVQETQYF. CDR3 sequence (DNA): TGTGCCAGCAGCCAGGGGGGTGTAGTCCAAGAGACCCAGTACTTC.

The genes are TRBV28 and TRBJ2-7; D remains ambiguous. With 4 bases removed from V and 0 bases from J, the gap between germline ends came to 13 bases. The CDR3 is 15 residues long. Germline V CDR1 and CDR2: MDHEN, SYDVKM. The CDR3 bases are TGTGCCAGCAGTTCCTTTAGACGGAGCTCCTACGAGCAGTACTTC. Protein: CASSSFRRSSYEQYF.

V is TRBV29-1 and J is TRBJ2-3, with 15 bases aligning to TRBD2. V lost 5 bases, J lost 3 bases, and 3 bases stayed unmatched. This CDR3 comprises 15 residues. CDR1 is SQVTM, CDR2 ANQGSEA, per germline. CDR3 region: CSVWTSGRATDTQYF. The CDR3 coding sequence is TGCAGCGTTTGGACTAGCGGGAGGGCTACAGATACGCAGTATTTT.

J is TRBJ1-1 and V is TRBV20-1, with TRBD1 as a possible D gene (5 bases). The germline V gene has CDR1 DFQATT and CDR2 SNEGSKA (reference sequence). The V and J ends lost 1 base and 4 bases respectively, with 13 bases between them. The CDR3 has 14 amino acids. CDR3 amino acids: CSARAGGSGTEAFF. The DNA for the CDR3 is TGCAGTGCTAGAGCTGGGGGATCTGGCACTGAAGCTTTCTTT.

The rearrangement uses TRBV19 and TRBJ1-4; a weak D match, TRBD1 (5 bases). This CDR3 has 13 amino acids. V was trimmed by 5 bases and J by 6 bases, leaving 10 bases between them. Germline values: CDR1 LNHDA, CDR2 SQIVND (reference sequence). The chain's CDR3 is CASSRRADEKLFF. The CDR3 DNA follows: TGTGCCAGTAGTCGCAGGGCAGATGAAAAACTGTTTTTT.

This clonotype occurred many times. The gene calls are TRBV20-1 and TRBJ1-5; TRBD1 agrees at 9 bases. Losses at the gene ends were 5 bases for V and 6 bases for J; bases not matched to a gene: 17. The CDR3 consists of 17 residues. CDR1 is DFQATT and CDR2 is SNEGSKA in the germline V gene (reference sequence). CDR3 in amino acids: CSAAQDRGPGDRQPQHF. The CDR3, as DNA: TGCAGTGCTGCCCAGGACAGGGGACCGGGCGACCGTCAGCCCCAGCATTTT.

There are a few counts of this clonotype. The chain uses TRBV28 and TRBJ2-7; D possibly corresponds to TRBD1 (5 bases). CDR3 length: 14 amino acids. The ends were cut back, 5 bases at V and 2 bases at J, with 13 bases in the middle. CDR1 and CDR2 from the germline V gene are MDHEN and SYDVKM. The CDR3 loop reads CASSNDRITYEQYF. The CDR3 DNA sequence: TGTGCCAGCAGTAATGACAGAATTACCTACGAGCAGTACTTC. The full variable domain, its missing parts supplied by reference TRBV28 and TRBJ2-7, is DVKVTQSSRYLVKRTGEKVFLECVQDMDHENMFWYRQDPGLGLRLIYFSYDVKMKEKGDIPEGYSVSREKKERFSLILESASTNQTSMYLCASSNDRITYEQYFGPGTRLTVT.

The chain combines TRBV6-5 with TRBJ1-2, with 8 bases that match TRBD1. Germline CDR1 reads MNHEY; CDR2 reads SVGAGI. CDR3 size: 14 residues. The V and J ends lost 5 bases and 6 bases, in that order; junction bases with no gene match: 8. The CDR3 region has the DNA TGTGCCAGCAGTCCAGGGACAGGCCTTAATGGCTACACCTTC. Protein sequence: CASSPGTGLNGYTF.

This clonotype was detected ten times or more. The V and J genes are TRBV4-3 and TRBJ2-7, with D unresolved. CDR3 length equals 14 residues. CDR1 is LGHNA and CDR2 is YSLEER in the germline V gene. Trimming took 0 bases from V and 12 from J, leaving 18 bases between them. The DNA of the CDR3 is TGCGCCAGCAGCCAAGATGCCAGTGCCGGCTCAGTGTACTTC. Amino acid sequence: CASSQDASAGSVYF.

Many counts were recorded for this clonotype. V is TRBV28 and J is TRBJ1-6; D is unresolved. The CDR3 loop spans 14 amino acids. V shed 3 bases and J shed 4 bases, with 7 bases lying between them. Germline CDR1 MDHEN, CDR2 SYDVKM. The CDR3 bases are TGTGCCAGCAGTTTTCTCGGGTATAATTCACCCCTCCACTTT. As protein: CASSFLGYNSPLHF.

The J gene is TRBJ2-7, the V gene TRBV19, with D unclear. The CDR3 totals 12 residues. The V end was cut by 4 bases, the J end by 2 bases, with 6 bases between. CDR1 and CDR2 (germline): LNHDA, SQIVND (reference sequence). The CDR3 protein is CASSNTAYEQYF. The CDR3 nucleotides read TGTGCCAGTAGTAATACGGCCTACGAGCAGTACTTC.

This clonotype was observed a few times. V and J are TRBV5-1 and TRBJ1-4; 8 nucleotides agree with TRBD1. V was clipped by 0 bases and J by 4 bases; unmatched bases: 5. The CDR3 consists of 16 residues. The germline V gene encodes CDR1 SGHRS and CDR2 YFSETQ. The CDR3 sequence is CASSLAGGQVNEKLFF. As DNA, the CDR3 is TGCGCCAGCAGCTTGGCGGGGGGACAGGTTAATGAAAAACTGTTTTTT.

The table lists this clonotype with a few counts. The genes are TRBV6-2 or TRBV6-3 and TRBJ1-2; possible D gene TRBD1, 5 bases. The germline V gene encodes CDR1 MNHEY and CDR2 SVGEGT. The CDR3 spans 12 residues. V was shortened by 7 bases and J by 4 bases, with 10 bases between the two germline ends. CDR3 protein: CASTTDSYGYTF. CDR3 DNA: TGTGCCAGCACTACCGACAGCTATGGCTACACCTTC.

V is TRBV20-1 and J is TRBJ1-1; no reliable D call. Germline-derived CDR1 and CDR2 are DFQATT and SNEGSKA (reference sequence). CDR3 length equals 13 residues. Trimming left V 6 bases short and J 2 bases short, with 13 bases between. CDR3 in amino acids: CSAAGNINTEAFF. CDR3 sequence (DNA): TGCAGTGCCGCTGGCAACATCAACACTGAAGCTTTCTTT.

In this sample, this clonotype turned up a few times. The chain carries TRBV4-2 and TRBJ1-6; D ambiguous. CDR1 is LGHNA, CDR2 YNFKEQ, per germline. Trimming pared 6 bases from V and 7 bases from J, leaving 10 bases between. This CDR3 is 13 amino acids long. The CDR3 sequence: CASSRGQNSPLHF. The CDR3, as DNA: TGTGCCAGCAGTCGAGGCCAGAATTCACCCCTCCACTTT.

Many counts were recorded for this clonotype. This chain uses TRBV28 with TRBJ2-7; 8 bases align to TRBD1. From germline, CDR1 is MDHEN and CDR2 SYDVKM. J was trimmed by 3 bases and V by 3 bases; bases with no gene match: 4. This CDR3 comprises 14 residues. CDR3: CASSLDRALYEQYF. In DNA form, the CDR3 reads TGTGCCAGCAGTTTGGACAGGGCACTCTACGAGCAGTACTTC. Together with reference TRBV28 and TRBJ2-7, the CDR3 gives the full variable domain: DVKVTQSSRYLVKRTGEKVFLECVQDMDHENMFWYRQDPGLGLRLIYFSYDVKMKEKGDIPEGYSVSREKKERFSLILESASTNQTSMYLCASSLDRALYEQYFGPGTRLTVT.

This clonotype was counted only a few times. The gene calls are TRBV23-1 and TRBJ1-1; 8 nucleotides match TRBD1. TRBV23-1 falls under the ORF class, with uncertain function. The CDR3 spans 16 residues. Trimming took 9 bases from V and 3 from J; bases not matched to a gene: 15. CDR3 DNA sequence: TGCGCCAGAAGATCTCTACAGGGGGTTACGGACACTGAAGCTTTCTTT. Protein sequence: CARRSLQGVTDTEAFF.

This clonotype showed up many times. V usage is TRBV27 and J usage is TRBJ2-7; 9 positions match TRBD2. The CDR3 spans 15 residues. Germline values: CDR1 MNHEY, CDR2 SMNVEV (reference sequence). V dropped 2 bases and J dropped 3; count of bases not matched to a gene: 5. The CDR3 loop reads CASSLTPSGNYEQYF. The CDR3 nucleotides are TGTGCCAGCAGTTTAACGCCTAGCGGGAACTACGAGCAGTACTTC.

The sample holds a few counts of this clonotype. The chain links TRBV27 to TRBJ2-7; the match to TRBD1 covers 8 bases. Germline V CDR1 and CDR2: MNHEY, SMNVEV (reference sequence). The CDR3 is 16 residues long. Trimming removed 6 bases from V and 7 bases from J; junction bases left unmatched: 17. The CDR3 sequence is CASSQARGTGLEEQYF. CDR3 coding DNA: TGTGCCAGCAGCCAAGCAAGGGGGACAGGCTTGGAAGAGCAGTACTTC.

The sample holds a few counts of this clonotype. This rearrangement joins TRBV20-1 to TRBJ2-4; tentatively, D is TRBD2 (5 bases). This CDR3 contains 15 residues. Trimming left V 2 bases short and J 0 bases short, with 11 bases between. CDR1 is DFQATT, CDR2 SNEGSKA, per germline (reference sequence). CDR3 nucleotide sequence: TGCAGTGCTAGATCAGCGGTTCTAGCCAAAAACATTCAGTACTTC. Translating gives CSARSAVLAKNIQYF.